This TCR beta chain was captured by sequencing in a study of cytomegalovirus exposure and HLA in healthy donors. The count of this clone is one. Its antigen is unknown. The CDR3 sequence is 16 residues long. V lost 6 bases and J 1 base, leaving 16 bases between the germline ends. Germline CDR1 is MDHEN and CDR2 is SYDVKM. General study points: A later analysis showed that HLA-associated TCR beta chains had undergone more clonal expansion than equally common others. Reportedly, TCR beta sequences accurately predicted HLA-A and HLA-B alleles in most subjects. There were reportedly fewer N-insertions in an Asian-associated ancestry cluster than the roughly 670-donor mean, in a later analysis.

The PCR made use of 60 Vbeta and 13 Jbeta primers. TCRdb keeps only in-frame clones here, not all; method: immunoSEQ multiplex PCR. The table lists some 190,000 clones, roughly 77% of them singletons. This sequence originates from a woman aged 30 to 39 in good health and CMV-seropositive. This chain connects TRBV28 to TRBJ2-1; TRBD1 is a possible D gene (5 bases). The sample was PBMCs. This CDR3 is CASSSPGGASYNEQFF. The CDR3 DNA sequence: TGTGCCAGCAGCTCACCAGGTGGGGCGTCCTACAATGAGCAGTTCTTC.